This is a list of T cell receptor beta chains from one sample in a study of cytotoxic CD8 clonotypes in ibrutinib-treated CLL. Only in-frame clones appear in the TCRdb table, and some are missing; sequencing was by immunoSEQ multiplex PCR. The data hold approximately 84,000 clones, with about four fifths observed a single time. The sample in question was PBMCs, obtained after 12 months of ibrutinib treatment. Receptors originate from a human donor with chronic lymphocytic leukemia. The CDR3 runs from the conserved cysteine through the conserved F or W. A D gene is named only where the DNA matches it firmly.

V gene: TRBV11-1; D gene: .; J gene: TRBJ1-1; CDR3 protein: CASSFVIAANTEAFF
V gene: TRBV7-3; D gene: .; J gene: TRBJ1-4; CDR3 protein: CASSLNGEPNEKLFF
V gene: TRBV7-3; D gene: .; J gene: TRBJ2-7; CDR3 protein: CASSPTGRGIYEQYF
V gene: TRBV5-1; D gene: .; J gene: TRBJ2-3; CDR3 protein: CASSLGRSTDTQYF
V gene: TRBV7-9; D gene: .; J gene: TRBJ1-5; CDR3 protein: CASSLAGPGNQPQHF
V gene: TRBV5-4; D gene: TRBD1; J gene: TRBJ2-2; CDR3 protein: CASSPPGQGGTGELFF
V gene: TRBV7-7; D gene: .; J gene: TRBJ2-1; CDR3 protein: CASSLAGVDNEQFF
V gene: TRBV10-2; D gene: .; J gene: TRBJ2-7; CDR3 protein: CASRPSTTYEQYF
V gene: TRBV9; D gene: .; J gene: TRBJ1-2; CDR3 protein: CASSPRDLASQHGYTF
V gene: TRBV28; D gene: .; J gene: TRBJ2-7; CDR3 protein: CASGLDAGYEQYF
V gene: TRBV19; D gene: .; J gene: TRBJ2-3; CDR3 protein: CASSSRDRTDTQYF
V gene: TRBV7-3; D gene: .; J gene: TRBJ1-2; CDR3 protein: CASSPGGLPRASYGYTF
V gene: TRBV5-1; D gene: .; J gene: TRBJ1-1; CDR3 protein: CASSFRGNTEAFF
V gene: TRBV28; D gene: TRBD2; J gene: TRBJ2-3; CDR3 protein: CASSEGLAGDQYF
V gene: TRBV20-1; D gene: .; J gene: TRBJ2-7; CDR3 protein: CSASFGRQYF
V gene: TRBV6-5; D gene: .; J gene: TRBJ2-7; CDR3 protein: CASSPIGPYEQYF
V gene: TRBV18; D gene: TRBD1; J gene: TRBJ2-7; CDR3 protein: CASSPRDRGEQYF
V gene: TRBV5-6; D gene: TRBD2; J gene: TRBJ2-1; CDR3 protein: CASSLAKGLAGPYNEQFF
V gene: TRBV7-9; D gene: .; J gene: TRBJ2-5; CDR3 protein: CASSFGGQETQYF
V gene: TRBV18; D gene: .; J gene: TRBJ2-2; CDR3 protein: CASSPGTVNTGELFF
V gene: TRBV7-9; D gene: TRBD1; J gene: TRBJ2-2; CDR3 protein: CASSPGQGDTGELFF
V gene: TRBV6-5; D gene: .; J gene: TRBJ1-1; CDR3 protein: CASSSGFGPEAFF
V gene: TRBV2; D gene: .; J gene: TRBJ2-7; CDR3 protein: CASSRRDGSYEQYF
V gene: TRBV7-2; D gene: .; J gene: TRBJ2-7; CDR3 protein: CASSLEAALAHEQYF
V gene: TRBV28; D gene: .; J gene: TRBJ1-2; CDR3 protein: CASRTITNYGYTF
V gene: TRBV7-3; D gene: .; J gene: TRBJ2-3; CDR3 protein: CASSRSGQSTDTQYF
V gene: TRBV7-9; D gene: TRBD2; J gene: TRBJ2-1; CDR3 protein: CASSESGSVYNEQFF
V gene: TRBV10-2; D gene: .; J gene: TRBJ1-1; CDR3 protein: CASIQGVYATEAFF
V gene: TRBV6-5; D gene: TRBD1; J gene: TRBJ2-3; CDR3 protein: CASSYWDRGTDTQYF
V gene: TRBV11-2; D gene: TRBD2; J gene: TRBJ2-3; CDR3 protein: CASSLGAGPFSGDTQYF
V gene: TRBV7-9; D gene: .; J gene: TRBJ1-4; CDR3 protein: CASSSDGGKLFF
V gene: TRBV30; D gene: TRBD1; J gene: TRBJ1-2; CDR3 protein: CAWSVPGGGYTF
V gene: TRBV9; D gene: TRBD2; J gene: TRBJ2-3; CDR3 protein: CASSVRLAGADTQYF
V gene: TRBV7-8; D gene: .; J gene: TRBJ1-4; CDR3 protein: CASSLDALGEKLFF
V gene: TRBV18; D gene: .; J gene: TRBJ1-2; CDR3 protein: CASSSLSLRDEYGYTF
V gene: TRBV4-2; D gene: TRBD1; J gene: TRBJ1-1; CDR3 protein: CASSQVAGTGGTEAFF
V gene: TRBV5-1; D gene: .; J gene: TRBJ2-7; CDR3 protein: CASSLSHEQYF
V gene: TRBV7-2; D gene: .; J gene: TRBJ1-2; CDR3 protein: CASRPPGDPRGYTF
V gene: TRBV19; D gene: .; J gene: TRBJ2-3; CDR3 protein: CASSIQGGRSDTQYF
V gene: TRBV27; D gene: .; J gene: TRBJ2-2; CDR3 protein: CASRPANTGELFF
V gene: TRBV19; D gene: .; J gene: TRBJ2-5; CDR3 protein: CASTNRAGETQYF